These 17 T cell receptor beta chains were sequenced from one sample in a study of response to subunit inactivated influenza vaccine (dated by TCRdb to 2017 to 2018). The library was prepared using RT-PCR. These reads were obtained on an Illumina HiSeq 2500. TCRdb reworked the public reads: Q25 trimming with fastp, MiXCR clone assembly, productive beta chains retained. Every entry covers one CDR3 protein and lists the most common genes and DNA from its rows. The sample yields fewer than 400,000 distinct CDR3 sequences; 21% were counted once. The ten largest clonotypes hold more than 8.5% of the sample. The input for sequencing was PBMCs from blood, taken about 20 months after vaccination. Source of these receptors: a man between 45 and 75 years old who received an inactivated influenza vaccine. Donor details come from another sample of the same person, matched by shared clones.

The chain couples TRBV6-5 to TRBJ2-1, with a weak D call TRBD1 (5 bases). Trimming stripped 4 bases from V and 8 bases from J, with 21 bases between. Germline assignment: CDR1 MNHEY and CDR2 SVGAGI. The CDR3 runs to 16 residues. CDR3 amino acids: CASSFLRVTQNDEQFF. CDR3 nucleotide sequence: TGTGCCAGCAGTTTCCTCAGGGTAACTCAGAACGATGAGCAGTTCTTC.

The chain is built from TRBV6-2 or TRBV6-3 and TRBJ2-7; no reliable D call. The CDR3 extends over 16 amino acids. V was cut by 2 bases and J by 2 bases, with 16 bases left in between. Germline assignment: CDR1 MNHEY and CDR2 SVGEGT. The CDR3 region has the DNA TGTGCCAGCAGTTACGGGTCCTTAATATCAGCCTACGAGCAGTACTTC. It translates to CASSYGSLISAYEQYF.

J is TRBJ2-1 and V is TRBV3-1; 7 bases agree with TRBD1. The V segment lost 7 bases and the J segment 10 bases; nucleotides outside the gene matches: 16. The CDR3 consists of 15 residues. CDR1 LGHDT and CDR2 YNNKEL come from the germline V gene (reference sequence). CDR3 nucleotides: TGTGCCAGCAAAGGGACAGCCACCCTTCTGGGCGAGCAGTTCTTC. As protein: CASKGTATLLGEQFF.

This clonotype came up once. J is TRBJ2-3 and V is TRBV18; 11 positions match TRBD2. V dropped 4 bases and J dropped 0; count of bases not matched to a gene: 6. Germline loops: CDR1 KGHSH, CDR2 LQKENI. The CDR3 runs 17 residues. CDR3 bases: TGTGCCAGCTCACGGAGCGGGACTAGCGGAAGCACAGATACGCAGTATTTT. Its translation is CASSRSGTSGSTDTQYF. The entire variable domain, with the rest obtained from reference TRBV18 and TRBJ2-3, is as follows: NAGVMQNPRHLVRRRGQEARLRCSPMKGHSHVYWYRQLPEEGLKFMVYLQKENIIDESGMPKERFSAEFPKEGPSILRIQQVVRGDSAAYFCASSRSGTSGSTDTQYFGPGTRLTVL.

J is TRBJ2-2 and V is TRBV3-1; no clear D gene. CDR1 and CDR2 (germline): LGHDT, YNNKEL (reference sequence). V was shortened by 0 bases and J by 0 bases, with 14 bases between the two germline ends. The CDR3 runs to 18 residues. The CDR3 nucleotides are TGTGCCAGCAGCCAAGAGTCGATGGCCTTCGCGAACACCGGGGAGCTGTTTTTT. It yields the protein CASSQESMAFANTGELFF.

This clonotype was picked up many times. J is TRBJ2-1 and V is TRBV6-5, with D unclear. This CDR3 spans 10 amino acids. The germline CDR1 and CDR2 sequences are MNHEY and SVGAGI. Trimming took 8 bases from V and 10 from J, leaving 9 bases between them. This CDR3 is CASGRREQFF. In DNA form, the CDR3 reads TGTGCCAGCGGACGTCGGGAGCAGTTCTTC.

Only a few counts were recorded for this clonotype. The V call is TRBV7-2, the J call TRBJ1-6, with a tentative D call TRBD1 (6 bases). Germline CDR1 and CDR2: SGHTA and FQGNSA. The CDR3 covers 13 residues. The V and J ends lost 5 bases and 10 bases respectively, with 12 bases between them. The DNA of the CDR3 is TGTGCCAGCAGCGAGGACAGAATCTCACCCCTCCACTTT. Protein: CASSEDRISPLHF.

This clonotype appeared a few times. The chain is built from TRBV6-4 and TRBJ2-5; D possibly uses TRBD1 or TRBD2 (5 bases each). V was clipped by 6 bases and J by 2 bases, with 7 bases between them. CDR3 length: 12 amino acids. From germline, CDR1 is MRHNA and CDR2 SNTAGT. The CDR3 is CASRGPQETQYF. The CDR3, as DNA: TGTGCCAGCAGGGGACCACAAGAGACCCAGTACTTC.

The chain couples TRBV6-6 to TRBJ1-2; 7 bases are a match to TRBD1. Germline values: CDR1 MNHNY, CDR2 SVGAGI (reference sequence). The CDR3 spans 13 residues. J gave up 5 bases and V 5 bases, and 5 bases lay outside the gene matches. CDR3 sequence: CASSDREEYGYTF. The CDR3, as DNA: TGTGCCAGCAGTGACAGGGAGGAGTATGGCTACACCTTC.

The rearrangement joins TRBV10-3 to TRBJ1-5; D possibly corresponds to TRBD1 (5 bases). CDR1 and CDR2 from the germline V gene are ENHRY and SYGVKD. The CDR3 covers 12 residues. Between the trimmed V and J ends, which lost 11 bases and 9 bases, there was a span of 17 bases. This chain's CDR3 is CAARDSGGPQHF. Written as DNA, the CDR3 is TGTGCCGCCAGGGACTCCGGGGGGCCCCAGCATTTT.

Only a few counts were recorded for this clonotype. This chain links TRBV12-3 or TRBV12-4 with TRBJ1-1; D not resolved. This CDR3 region has 14 residues. The ends were cut back, 6 bases at V and 8 bases at J, with 19 bases in the middle. The CDR3 DNA is TGTGCCAGCAGGGGATGGATCGAAAGGAGCGAAGCTTTCTTT. This translates into CASRGWIERSEAFF.

V is TRBV6-2 or TRBV6-3 and J is TRBJ2-3; 15 bases are shared with TRBD2. CDR1 and CDR2 from the germline V gene are MNHEY and SVGEGT. The length of the CDR3 is 17 residues. Losses at the gene ends were 7 bases for V and 4 bases for J; bases not matched to a gene: 9. CDR3 sequence reads: CASTLRRTSGRADTQYF. The CDR3 DNA sequence: TGTGCCAGCACCCTAAGACGGACTAGCGGGAGGGCAGATACGCAGTATTTT.

This clonotype has a handful of counts. V gene TRBV28 combines with J gene TRBJ1-3; D is unclear. The CDR3 has 11 residues. V was trimmed by 2 bases and J by 7 bases, leaving 3 bases between them. Per germline, CDR1 MDHEN and CDR2 SYDVKM. In nucleotides, the CDR3 is TGTGCCAGCAGTTTAGAGAACACCATATATTTT. Its protein is CASSLENTIYF.

This clonotype was recorded a few times. CDR3 protein: CSASIQHPEKLFF. As DNA, the CDR3 is TGCAGTGCTAGTATTCAACATCCCGAAAAACTGTTTTTT. The chain joins TRBV20-1 to TRBJ1-4; D not resolved. The CDR3 has 13 amino acids. V was pared by 3 bases and J by 8 bases, with 13 bases between. Germline V gives CDR1 DFQATT, CDR2 SNEGSKA (reference sequence).

This clonotype was detected once. V gene TRBV7-9 combines with J gene TRBJ2-1, with D perhaps assigned TRBD1 or TRBD2 (6 bases each). CDR1 SEHNR and CDR2 FQNEAQ come from the germline V gene (reference sequence). This CDR3 has 16 residues. Trimming cost V 1 base and J 4 bases, with 14 bases left between them. CDR3 residues: CASSLVVGGQYNEQFF. CDR3 nucleotide sequence: TGTGCCAGCAGCTTAGTTGTTGGGGGGCAATACAATGAGCAGTTCTTC.

This clonotype was detected a few times. In DNA, the CDR3 is TGTGCCAGCAGCCCTAATTGGGGAGGGGGCGCGAATGGCTACACCTTC. It encodes CASSPNWGGGANGYTF. The chain uses TRBV6-1 and TRBJ1-2; TRBD1 aligns across 7 bases. Per the germline V gene, CDR1 is MNHNS and CDR2 is SASEGT. The V gene end was trimmed by 6 bases and the J gene end by 6 bases; junction bases not matched to a gene: 16. There are 16 residues in the CDR3.

The CDR3 sequence is CASSLHGSGNTIYF. In nucleotides, the CDR3 is TGTGCCAGCAGCCTCCATGGCTCTGGAAACACCATATATTTT. The J gene is TRBJ1-3, the V gene TRBV7-6; D is undetermined. This CDR3 comprises 14 residues. V lost 5 bases to trimming and J lost 0 bases, with 8 bases between them. CDR1 and CDR2 (germline): SGHVS, FNYEAQ.